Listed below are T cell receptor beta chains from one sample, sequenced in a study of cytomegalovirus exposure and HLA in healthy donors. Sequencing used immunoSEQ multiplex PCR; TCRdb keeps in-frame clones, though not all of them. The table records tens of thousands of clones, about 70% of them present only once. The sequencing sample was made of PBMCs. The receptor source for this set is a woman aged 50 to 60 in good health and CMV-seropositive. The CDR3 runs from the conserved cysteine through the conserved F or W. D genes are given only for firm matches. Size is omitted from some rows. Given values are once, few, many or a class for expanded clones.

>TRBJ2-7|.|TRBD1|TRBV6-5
CASMDRLDYEQYF
TGTGCCAGCATGGACAGGCTGGACTACGAGCAGTACTTC
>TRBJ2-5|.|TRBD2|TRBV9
CASSVGGRETQYF
TGTGCCAGCAGCGTTGGCGGGAGAGAGACCCAGTACTTC
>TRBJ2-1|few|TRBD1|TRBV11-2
CASSRMWDRDGGQFF
TGTGCCAGCAGCCGGATGTGGGACAGGGACGGTGGGCAGTTCTTC
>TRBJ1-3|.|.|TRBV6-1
CASSEARGTPGNTIYF
TGTGCCAGCAGTGAAGCACGGGGAACACCTGGAAACACCATATATTTT
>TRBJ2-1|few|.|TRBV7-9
CASSPYGGMRNEQFF
TGTGCCAGCAGCCCGTACGGCGGTATGCGAAATGAGCAGTTCTTC
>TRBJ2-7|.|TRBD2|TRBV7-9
CASSRTSGRPVSLGEQYF
TGTGCCAGCAGCCGCACTAGCGGGAGACCCGTTTCTCTGGGCGAGCAGTACTTC
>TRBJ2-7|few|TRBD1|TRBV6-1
CASSERQGVYEQYF
TGTGCCAGCAGTGAACGACAGGGGGTCTACGAGCAGTACTTC
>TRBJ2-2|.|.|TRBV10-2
CASRVNLIGTGELFF
TGCGCCAGCAGGGTCAACCTCATCGGCACCGGGGAGCTGTTTTTT
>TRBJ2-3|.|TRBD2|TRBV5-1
CASRLAGGGMTDTQYF
TGCGCCAGCCGCCTAGCGGGAGGCGGGATGACAGATACGCAGTATTTT
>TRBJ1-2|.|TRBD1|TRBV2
CASSPDRDLGYTF
TGTGCCAGCAGTCCCGACAGGGACCTGGGCTACACCTTC
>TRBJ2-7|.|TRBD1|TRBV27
CASRQDRIAYEQYF
TGTGCCAGCAGGCAGGACAGGATAGCCTACGAGCAGTACTTC
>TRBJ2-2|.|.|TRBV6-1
CASSRQGELFF
TGTGCCAGCAGTCGACAGGGGGAGCTGTTTTTT
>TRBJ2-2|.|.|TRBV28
CASREGSGELFF
TGTGCCAGCAGGGAGGGGTCCGGGGAGCTGTTTTTT
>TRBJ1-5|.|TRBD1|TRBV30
CAWSLEGALGNQPQHF
TGTGCCTGGAGTCTCGAGGGGGCCCTCGGCAATCAGCCCCAGCATTTT
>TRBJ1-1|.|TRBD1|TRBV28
CASRDRHTEAFF
TGTGCCAGCAGGGACAGGCACACTGAAGCTTTCTTT
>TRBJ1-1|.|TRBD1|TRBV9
CASSATGGRTEAFF
TGTGCCAGCAGCGCCACAGGGGGTAGGACTGAAGCTTTCTTT
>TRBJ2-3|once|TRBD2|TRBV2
CASLFSGRGDTQYF
TGTGCCAGCCTCTTTAGCGGGAGAGGGGATACGCAGTATTTT
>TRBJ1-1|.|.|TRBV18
CASSPGQLNTEAFF
TGTGCCAGCTCACCGGGCCAATTGAACACTGAAGCTTTCTTT
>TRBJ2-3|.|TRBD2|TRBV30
CAWRLAGGVDTQYF
TGTGCCTGGAGGCTCGCGGGGGGGGTAGATACGCAGTATTTT
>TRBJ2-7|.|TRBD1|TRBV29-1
CSVEDDRGGYEQYF
TGCAGCGTTGAAGACGACAGGGGGGGGTACGAGCAGTACTTC
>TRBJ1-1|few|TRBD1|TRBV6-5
CASSYTTGVAAFF
TGTGCCAGCAGTTACACCACAGGGGTCGCAGCTTTCTTT
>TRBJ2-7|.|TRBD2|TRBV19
CASSITGGPGEQYF
TGTGCCAGTAGTATAACGGGAGGGCCGGGTGAGCAGTACTTC
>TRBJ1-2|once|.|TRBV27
CASSLRTGKLNYGYTF
TGTGCCAGCAGTTTACGTACAGGGAAACTTAACTATGGCTACACCTTC
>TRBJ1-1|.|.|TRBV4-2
CASSQGQTGNTEAFF
TGTGCCAGCAGCCAAGGACAGACAGGCAACACTGAAGCTTTCTTT
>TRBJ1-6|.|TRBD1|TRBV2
CASTPGHRDSSPLHF
TGTGCCAGCACCCCCGGGCACAGGGACAGTTCACCCCTCCACTTT
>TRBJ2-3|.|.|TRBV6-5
CASSYAGTDTQYF
TGTGCCAGCAGTTATGCAGGTACAGATACGCAGTATTTT
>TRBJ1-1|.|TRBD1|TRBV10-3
CAIRGQGAHMGAFF
TGTGCCATCAGGGGACAGGGGGCCCACATGGGAGCTTTCTTT
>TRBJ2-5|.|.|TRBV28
CASSLLVEGRGETQYF
TGTGCCAGCAGTTTATTGGTGGAGGGGAGGGGGGAGACCCAGTACTTC
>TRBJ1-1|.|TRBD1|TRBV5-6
CASSPLTGVNTEAFF
TGTGCCAGCAGCCCTCTGACAGGGGTCAACACTGAAGCTTTCTTT
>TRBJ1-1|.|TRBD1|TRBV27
CASRLQGAWDNTEAFF
TGTGCCAGCAGATTACAGGGGGCTTGGGATAACACTGAAGCTTTCTTT
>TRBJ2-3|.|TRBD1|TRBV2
CASTSRRTGGTDTQYF
TGTGCCAGCACCTCCCGTAGGACAGGGGGCACAGATACGCAGTATTTT
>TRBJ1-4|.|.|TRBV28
CASSRRGGDEKLFF
TGTGCCAGCAGCCGCAGGGGCGGTGATGAAAAACTGTTTTTT
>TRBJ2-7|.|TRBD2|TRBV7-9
CASSSASGMIDYEQYF
TGTGCCAGCAGCTCAGCTAGCGGGATGATCGACTACGAGCAGTACTTC
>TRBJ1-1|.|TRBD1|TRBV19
CASKGGQGYRNEAFF
TGTGCCAGTAAAGGTGGACAGGGTTATAGAAATGAAGCTTTCTTT
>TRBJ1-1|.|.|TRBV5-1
CASSLQGGDQAFF
TGCGCCAGCAGCTTGCAGGGCGGAGACCAAGCTTTCTTT
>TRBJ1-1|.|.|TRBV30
CAWSGGSRKANTEAFF
TGTGCCTGGAGCGGGGGTTCGAGGAAGGCGAACACTGAAGCTTTCTTT
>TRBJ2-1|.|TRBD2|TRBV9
CASSSPQKAGARDNEQFF
TGTGCCAGCAGCTCCCCCCAGAAAGCGGGAGCTCGGGACAATGAGCAGTTCTTC
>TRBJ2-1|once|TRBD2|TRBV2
CASKGLAGQSYNEQFF
TGTGCCAGCAAAGGACTAGCGGGACAATCCTACAATGAGCAGTTCTTC
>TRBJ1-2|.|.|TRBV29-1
CSVDWVQGTYGYTF
TGCAGCGTTGACTGGGTACAGGGTACCTATGGCTACACCTTC
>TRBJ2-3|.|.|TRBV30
CAWSSLTRLPDTQYF
TGTGCCTGGAGTTCCTTGACTAGACTCCCAGATACGCAGTATTTT
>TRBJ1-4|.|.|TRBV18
CASSTLVNEKLFF
TGTGCCAGCTCAACTCTAGTAAATGAAAAACTGTTTTTT
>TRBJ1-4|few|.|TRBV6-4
CASSPGGTNEKLFF
TGTGCCAGCAGTCCGGGGGGGACTAATGAAAAACTGTTTTTT
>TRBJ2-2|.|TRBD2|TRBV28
CASSSSGRDLGELFF
TGTGCCAGCAGCAGTAGCGGGAGGGACCTCGGGGAGCTGTTTTTT
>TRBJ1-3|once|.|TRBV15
CATSRDGAASSGNTIYF
TGTGCCACCAGCAGAGATGGGGCGGCCAGCTCTGGAAACACCATATATTTT
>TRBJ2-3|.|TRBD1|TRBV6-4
CASSAGTGGTDTQYF
TGTGCCAGCAGCGCCGGGACAGGGGGCACAGATACGCAGTATTTT
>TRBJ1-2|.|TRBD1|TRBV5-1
CASSYRQGGGYTF
TGCGCCAGCAGCTACAGACAGGGCGGTGGCTACACCTTC
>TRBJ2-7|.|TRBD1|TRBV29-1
CSVRPTGAYSEQYF
TGCAGCGTTCGACCTACAGGGGCCTACTCCGAGCAGTACTTC
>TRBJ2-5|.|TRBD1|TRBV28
CATTGAHQETQYF
TGTGCCACCACAGGGGCCCACCAAGAGACCCAGTACTTC
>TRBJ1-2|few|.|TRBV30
CAWSGSDNGGNYGYTF
TGTGCCTGGAGCGGATCGGATAATGGCGGAAACTATGGCTACACCTTC
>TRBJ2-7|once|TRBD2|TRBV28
CASSLGDRGTSGRYEQYF
TGTGCCAGCAGTTTGGGTGACAGGGGGACTAGCGGGCGGTACGAGCAGTACTTC
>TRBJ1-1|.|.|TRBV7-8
CASGSRGVEAFF
TGTGCCAGCGGAAGCCGGGGGGTCGAAGCTTTCTTT
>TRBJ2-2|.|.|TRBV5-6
CASSYGTTNTGELFF
TGTGCCAGCAGCTATGGGACAACGAACACCGGGGAGCTGTTTTTT
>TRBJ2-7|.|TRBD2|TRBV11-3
CASSRLGTSGRNEQYF
TGTGCCAGCAGCCGACTAGGGACTAGCGGGAGAAACGAGCAGTACTTC